The clone carrying this T cell receptor (beta chain) has more than one count but fewer than ten. What it binds is unknown. This sample is drawn from a study of OX40 agonist ivuxolimab in advanced cancers. Study context: Enrolled patients in dose escalation had cancers that were hepatocellular carcinoma, melanoma, renal cell or head and neck cancer. Findings and caveats of the study: Among T cells, CD8+ cells averaged more expanded clones than CD4+ cells. At 0.1-3.0 mg/kg, partial responders had clonal expansion among the lowest observed.

Germline assignment: CDR1 SGHRS and CDR2 YFSETQ. Trimming took 3 bases from V and 2 from J, leaving 5 bases between them. The CDR3 length is 12 residues. Profiling relied on immunoSEQ multiplex PCR, and the TCRdb table lists in-frame clones only, not all of them. The data contain 12,000 or so clones, approximately 83% of them singletons. The receptor's source is an adult with an advanced solid tumor such as melanoma, head and neck, liver or kidney cancer. The chain links TRBV5-1 to TRBJ2-5, with D perhaps TRBD1 (5 bases). Sequences were derived from CD4+ or CD8+ T cells sorted from blood, sampled in a trial of the OX40 agonist ivuxolimab. CDR3 coding DNA: TGCGCCAGCAGCTGGACACAAGAGACCCAGTACTTC. Amino acids: CASSWTQETQYF.